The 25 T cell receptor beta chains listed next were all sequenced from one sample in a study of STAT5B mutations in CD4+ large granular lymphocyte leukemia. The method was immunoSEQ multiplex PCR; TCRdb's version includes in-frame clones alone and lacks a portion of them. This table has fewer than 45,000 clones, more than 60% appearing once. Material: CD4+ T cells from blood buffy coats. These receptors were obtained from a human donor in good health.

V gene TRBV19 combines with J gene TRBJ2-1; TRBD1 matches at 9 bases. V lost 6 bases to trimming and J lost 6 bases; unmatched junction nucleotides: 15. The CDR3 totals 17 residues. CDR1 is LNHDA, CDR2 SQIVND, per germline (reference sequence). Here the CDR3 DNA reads TGTGCCAGTAGCATCGGGACAGGGCCACCGACCCTCAATGAGCAGTTCTTC. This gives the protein CASSIGTGPPTLNEQFF.

CDR3 nucleotide sequence: TGTGCCAGCAGTCGTGACAGCGGGAGCACAGATACGCAGTATTTT. Protein: CASSRDSGSTDTQYF. V gene TRBV14 combines with J gene TRBJ2-3; the D gene is possibly TRBD2 (6 bases). V lost 6 bases, J lost 0 bases, and 13 bases lay in between. The germline V gene has CDR1 SGHDN and CDR2 FVKESK. The CDR3 spans 15 residues.

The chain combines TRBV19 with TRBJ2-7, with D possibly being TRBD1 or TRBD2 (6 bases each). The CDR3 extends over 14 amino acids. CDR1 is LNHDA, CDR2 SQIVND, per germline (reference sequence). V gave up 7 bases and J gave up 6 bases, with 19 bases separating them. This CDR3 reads CASNRGQGMGEQYF. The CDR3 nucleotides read TGTGCCAGTAACCGGGGGCAGGGGATGGGCGAGCAGTACTTC.

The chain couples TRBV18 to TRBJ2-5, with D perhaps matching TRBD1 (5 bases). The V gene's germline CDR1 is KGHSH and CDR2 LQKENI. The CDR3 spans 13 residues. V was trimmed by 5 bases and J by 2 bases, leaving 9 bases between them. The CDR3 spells CASSGHQQETQYF. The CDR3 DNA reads TGTGCCAGCTCAGGACATCAGCAAGAGACCCAGTACTTC.

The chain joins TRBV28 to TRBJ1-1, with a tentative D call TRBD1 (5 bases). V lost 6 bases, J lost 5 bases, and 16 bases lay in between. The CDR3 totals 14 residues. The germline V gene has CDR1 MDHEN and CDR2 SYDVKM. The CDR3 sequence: CASSPPGKGTEAFF. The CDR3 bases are TGTGCCAGCAGCCCACCAGGGAAGGGTACTGAAGCTTTCTTT. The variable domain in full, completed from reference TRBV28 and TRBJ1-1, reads DVKVTQSSRYLVKRTGEKVFLECVQDMDHENMFWYRQDPGLGLRLIYFSYDVKMKEKGDIPEGYSVSREKKERFSLILESASTNQTSMYLCASSPPGKGTEAFFGQGTRLTVV.

CDR3 protein: CASSALDGTPGANVLTF. The CDR3 DNA reads TGTGCCAGCAGCGCCCTCGACGGGACCCCTGGGGCCAACGTCCTGACTTTC. This rearrangement joins TRBV7-2 to TRBJ2-6; D possibly matches TRBD1 or TRBD2 (5 bases each). Trimming shortened V by 5 bases and J by 2 bases, and 16 bases separated the two germline ends. There are 17 residues in the CDR3. Germline CDR1 is SGHTA and CDR2 is FQGNSA.

Here the CDR3 reads CATNDRGQSHNEKLFF. The CDR3, as DNA: TGTGCCACCAACGATCGGGGACAGAGTCACAATGAAAAACTGTTTTTT. This chain uses TRBV15 with TRBJ1-4, with 7 positions matching TRBD1. Trimming cost V 7 bases and J 5 bases; bases outside gene matches: 13. This CDR3 has 16 amino acids. The germline gives CDR1 LNHNV, CDR2 YYDKDF (reference sequence). The full variable domain, with the rest looked up from reference TRBV15 and TRBJ1-4, is DAMVIQNPRYQVTQFGKPVTLSCSQTLNHNVMYWYQQKSSQAPKLLFHYYDKDFNNEADTPDNFQSRRPNTSFCFLDIRSPGLGDTAMYLCATNDRGQSHNEKLFFGSGTQLSVL.

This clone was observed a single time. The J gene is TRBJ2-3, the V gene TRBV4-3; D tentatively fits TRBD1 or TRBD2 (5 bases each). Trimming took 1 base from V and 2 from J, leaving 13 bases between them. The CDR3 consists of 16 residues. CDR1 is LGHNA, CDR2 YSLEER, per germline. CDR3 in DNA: TGCGCCAGCAGCCAAGGCGCAGGGAGATACACAGATACGCAGTATTTT. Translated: CASSQGAGRYTDTQYF.

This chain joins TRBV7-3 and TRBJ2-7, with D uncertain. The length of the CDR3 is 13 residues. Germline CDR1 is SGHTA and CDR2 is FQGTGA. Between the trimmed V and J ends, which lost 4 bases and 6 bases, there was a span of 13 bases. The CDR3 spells CASSSRRGREQYF. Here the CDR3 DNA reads TGTGCCAGCAGCTCACGACGAGGACGCGAGCAGTACTTC.

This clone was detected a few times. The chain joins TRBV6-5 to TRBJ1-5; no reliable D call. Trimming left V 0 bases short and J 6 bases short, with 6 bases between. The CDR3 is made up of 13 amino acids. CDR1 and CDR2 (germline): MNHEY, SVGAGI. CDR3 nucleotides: TGTGCCAGCAGTTACTCACGCGTTCAGCCCCAGCATTTT. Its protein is CASSYSRVQPQHF.

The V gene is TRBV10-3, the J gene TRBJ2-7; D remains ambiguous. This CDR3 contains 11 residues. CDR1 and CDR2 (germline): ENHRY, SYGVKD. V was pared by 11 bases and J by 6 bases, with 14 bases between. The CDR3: CAASSAREQYF. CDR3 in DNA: TGTGCCGCCTCCAGCGCGCGCGAGCAGTACTTC.

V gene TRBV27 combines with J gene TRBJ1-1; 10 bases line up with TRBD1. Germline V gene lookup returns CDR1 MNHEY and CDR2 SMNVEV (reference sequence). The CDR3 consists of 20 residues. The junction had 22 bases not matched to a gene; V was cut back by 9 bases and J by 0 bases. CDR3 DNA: TGTGCCAGTAGATCGGGTTTCGGGGCGACAGGGGGCCTCATGAACACTGAAGCTTTCTTT. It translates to CASRSGFGATGGLMNTEAFF.

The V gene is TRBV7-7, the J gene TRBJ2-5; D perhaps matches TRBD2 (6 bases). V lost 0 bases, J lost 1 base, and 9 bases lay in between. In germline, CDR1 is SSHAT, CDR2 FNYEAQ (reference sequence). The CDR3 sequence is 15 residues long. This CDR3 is CASSLATGVQETQYF. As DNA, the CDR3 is TGTGCCAGCAGCTTAGCGACGGGGGTCCAAGAGACCCAGTACTTC.

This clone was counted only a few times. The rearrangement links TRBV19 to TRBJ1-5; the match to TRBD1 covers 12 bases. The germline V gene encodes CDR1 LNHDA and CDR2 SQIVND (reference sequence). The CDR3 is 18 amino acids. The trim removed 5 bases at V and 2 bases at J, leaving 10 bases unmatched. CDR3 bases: TGTGCCAGTAGTGATAGGGGACAGGGGGCGAGGGGCAATCAGCCCCAGCATTTT. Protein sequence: CASSDRGQGARGNQPQHF.

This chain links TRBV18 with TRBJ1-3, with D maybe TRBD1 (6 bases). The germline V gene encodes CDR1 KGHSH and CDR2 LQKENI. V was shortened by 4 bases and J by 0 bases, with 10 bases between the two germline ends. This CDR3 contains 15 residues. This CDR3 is CASSRDKASGNTIYF. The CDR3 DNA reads TGTGCCAGCTCACGGGACAAAGCCTCTGGAAACACCATATATTTT.

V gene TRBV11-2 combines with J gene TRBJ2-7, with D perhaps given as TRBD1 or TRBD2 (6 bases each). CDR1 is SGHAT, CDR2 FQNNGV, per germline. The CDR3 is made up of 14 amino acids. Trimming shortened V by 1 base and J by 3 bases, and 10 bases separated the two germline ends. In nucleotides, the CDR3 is TGTGCCAGCAGCTTAGCGGGGGCGCGCTACGAGCAGTACTTC. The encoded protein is CASSLAGARYEQYF. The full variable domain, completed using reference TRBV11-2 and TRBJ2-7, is EAGVAQSPRYKIIEKRQSVAFWCNPISGHATLYWYQQILGQGPKLLIQFQNNGVVDDSQLPKDRFSAERLKGVDSTLKIQPAKLEDSAVYLCASSLAGARYEQYFGPGTRLTVT.

The CDR3 DNA sequence: TGTGCCAGTAGAGGGTTAAGGGGGGTCCAGCCCCAGCATTTT. As protein: CASRGLRGVQPQHF. This chain connects TRBV19 to TRBJ1-5; D might be TRBD1 (6 bases). V lost 6 bases and J lost 7, with 16 bases in between. The V gene's germline CDR1 is LNHDA and CDR2 SQIVND (reference sequence). The CDR3 sequence is 14 residues long.

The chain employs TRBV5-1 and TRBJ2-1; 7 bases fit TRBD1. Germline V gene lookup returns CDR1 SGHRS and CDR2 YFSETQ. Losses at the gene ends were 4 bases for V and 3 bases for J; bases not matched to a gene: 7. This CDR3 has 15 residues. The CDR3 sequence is CASSTTGTDYNEQFF. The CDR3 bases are TGCGCCAGCAGCACCACCGGGACAGACTACAATGAGCAGTTCTTC.

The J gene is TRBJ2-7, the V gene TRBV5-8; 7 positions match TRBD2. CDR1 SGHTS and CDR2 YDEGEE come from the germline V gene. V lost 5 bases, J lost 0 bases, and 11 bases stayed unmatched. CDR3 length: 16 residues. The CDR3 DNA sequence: TGTGCCAGCAGGCGTGCCGGACTAGGAGTCTCCTACGAGCAGTACTTC. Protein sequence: CASRRAGLGVSYEQYF.

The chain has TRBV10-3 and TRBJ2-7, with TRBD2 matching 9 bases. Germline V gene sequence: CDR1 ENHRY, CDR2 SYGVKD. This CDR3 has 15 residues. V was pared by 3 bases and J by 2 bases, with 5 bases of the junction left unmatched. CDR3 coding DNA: TGTGCCATCAGTGAAGGGGTAGCGGGAGCCTACGAGCAGTACTTC. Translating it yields CAISEGVAGAYEQYF.

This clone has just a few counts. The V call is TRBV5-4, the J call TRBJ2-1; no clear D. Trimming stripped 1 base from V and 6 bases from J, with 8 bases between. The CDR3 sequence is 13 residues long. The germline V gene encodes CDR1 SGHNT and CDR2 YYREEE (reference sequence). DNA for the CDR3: TGTGCCAGCAGCTTGTGGACGGGCAATGAGCAGTTCTTC. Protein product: CASSLWTGNEQFF.

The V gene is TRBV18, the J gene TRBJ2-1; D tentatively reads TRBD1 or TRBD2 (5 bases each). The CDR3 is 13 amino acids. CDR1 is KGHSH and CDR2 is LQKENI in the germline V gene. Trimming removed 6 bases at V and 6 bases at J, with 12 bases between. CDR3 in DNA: TGTGCCAGCTCTCCCCTGGGGGTCAATGAGCAGTTCTTC. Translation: CASSPLGVNEQFF.

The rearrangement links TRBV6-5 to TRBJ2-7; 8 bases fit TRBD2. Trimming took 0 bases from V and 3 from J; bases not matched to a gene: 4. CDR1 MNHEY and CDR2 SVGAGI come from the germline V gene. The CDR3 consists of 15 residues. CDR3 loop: CASSYSGGLVYEQYF. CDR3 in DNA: TGTGCCAGCAGTTACTCGGGGGGACTAGTCTACGAGCAGTACTTC.

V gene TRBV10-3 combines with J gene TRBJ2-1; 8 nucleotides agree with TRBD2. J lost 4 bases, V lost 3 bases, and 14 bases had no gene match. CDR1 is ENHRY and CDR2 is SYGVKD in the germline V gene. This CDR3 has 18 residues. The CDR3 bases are TGTGCCATCAGTGACCGCTCGAGAAGCGGGAGTGCGTACAATGAGCAGTTCTTC. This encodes CAISDRSRSGSAYNEQFF.

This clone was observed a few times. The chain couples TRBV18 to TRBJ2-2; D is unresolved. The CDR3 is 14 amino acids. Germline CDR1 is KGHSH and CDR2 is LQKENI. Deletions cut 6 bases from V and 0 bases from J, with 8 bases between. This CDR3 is CASSAITNTGELFF. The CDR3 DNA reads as TGTGCCAGCTCGGCGATAACGAACACCGGGGAGCTGTTTTTT.